This T cell receptor beta chain is drawn from a study of blood T cell repertoires in COVID-19. Here immunoSEQ multiplex PCR was the method, and the copy in TCRdb shows in-frame clones only, minus some. Of roughly 180,000 clones in the sample, approximately 84% were seen once. This TCR was recovered from a woman in her 40s with acute COVID-19. Input material: PBMCs or T cells enriched from blood (not recorded which).

The CDR3, as DNA: TGCGCCAGCAGCGCCGGGGAAAGTTCCTACAATGAGCAGTTCTTC. Its translation: CASSAGESSYNEQFF. The gene calls are TRBV5-1 and TRBJ2-1, with a tentative D call TRBD2 (5 bases). Trimming took off 4 bases at V and 1 base at J, with 12 bases between the two ends. Germline V lookup: CDR1 SGHRS, CDR2 YFSETQ. The CDR3 is 15 amino acids.